This TCR beta chain appears in the sequencing data of a study of Graves' ophthalmopathy and Graves' hyperthyroidism. Study summary: Researchers obtained peripheral blood at initial diagnosis, before any treatment had begun.

This clonotype was seen repeatedly, ten times or more. This CDR3 comprises 15 residues. With 5 bases clipped from V and 1 base from J, the junction kept 7 bases outside the gene matches. Scientists amplified the TCR beta CDR3 regions from RNA transcripts. HTBI primers primed a first-round RT-PCR, and a second-round multiplex PCR followed. TCRdb called the multiplex PCR reads again in MiXCR, with one record for every CDR3 protein. The table has about 480,000 distinct CDR3 sequences, roughly an eighth seen once. The chain combines TRBV12-3 or TRBV12-4 with TRBJ2-5, with 7 bases fitting TRBD1. Sequencing was performed on blood. The source of this sequence is a woman aged 25 to 45 with Graves' ophthalmopathy. The CDR3 loop is CASSPGTVGQETQYF. CDR3 bases: TGTGCCAGCAGTCCCGGGACAGTAGGCCAAGAGACCCAGTACTTC.